The 15 T cell receptor beta chains below all came from one sample that was sequenced in a study of shared clonotypes between healthy human individuals. Using immunoSEQ multiplex PCR, the repertoire was profiled, and TCRdb retains in-frame clones only, with some absent. The sample carries under 2,500,000 clones, 90% to 96% recorded once. The specimen sequenced was naive CD4+ T cells sorted from blood. Subset reported: CD45RA+ positively selected. Receptor source: a man aged 18 to 30 in good health.

V usage is TRBV5-1 and J usage is TRBJ2-5; TRBD2 agrees at 7 bases. This CDR3 has 15 residues. CDR1 is SGHRS, CDR2 YFSETQ, per germline. The V gene end was trimmed by 1 base and the J gene end by 3 bases; junction bases not matched to a gene: 6. The CDR3 bases are TGCGCCAGCAGCTTGAACGGGGGGACTGAAGAGACCCAGTACTTC. Its translation: CASSLNGGTEETQYF.

The CDR3 region is CASSIRDRDRLGGNQPQHF. The CDR3 bases are TGTGCCAGTAGTATCCGTGACAGGGACCGTCTAGGTGGCAATCAGCCCCAGCATTTT. The chain joins TRBV19 to TRBJ1-5; 7 bases align to TRBD1. Germline V CDR1 and CDR2: LNHDA, SQIVND (reference sequence). The ends lost 3 bases at V and 2 bases at J; junction bases unmatched: 16. This CDR3 has 19 amino acids.

This clone was seen only once. DNA of the CDR3: TGTGCCAGCAGTCGCCTTGCGGGGGCGGATTCACCCCTCCACTTT. It specifies CASSRLAGADSPLHF. V usage is TRBV6-5 and J usage is TRBJ1-6; D possibly corresponds to TRBD1 (6 bases). The germline V gene encodes CDR1 MNHEY and CDR2 SVGAGI. The germline V and J ends were trimmed by 5 bases and 8 bases, with 16 bases remaining between them. The CDR3 loop spans 15 amino acids.

This chain links TRBV6-6 with TRBJ2-7; 11 bases align to TRBD2. After removal of 3 bases from V and 7 bases from J, the junction contained 8 bases not matched to a gene. The CDR3 has 15 residues. Germline CDR1 is MNHNY and CDR2 is SVGAGI (reference sequence). The CDR3 sequence is CASSYRLAGIGEQYF. Written as DNA, the CDR3 is TGTGCCAGCAGTTATCGACTAGCGGGGATCGGGGAGCAGTACTTC.

V gene TRBV30 combines with J gene TRBJ1-5, with D possibly matching TRBD1 (6 bases). V was cut by 5 bases and J by 7 bases, with 12 bases left in between. Germline V gives CDR1 GTSNPN, CDR2 SVGIG (reference sequence). CDR3 length equals 12 residues. The CDR3 nucleotides read TGTGCCTGGGCACAGGGTAACCAGCCCCAGCATTTT. This sequence encodes CAWAQGNQPQHF.

The rearrangement joins TRBV19 to TRBJ2-1; TRBD1 might be the D (5 bases). Trimming left V 1 base short and J 9 bases short, with 13 bases between. This CDR3 is built from 14 residues. Germline CDR1 reads LNHDA; CDR2 reads SQIVND (reference sequence). CDR3 residues: CASSIVDKRGEQFF. CDR3 nucleotides: TGTGCCAGTAGTATAGTGGATAAAAGGGGTGAGCAGTTCTTC.

This chain links TRBV2 with TRBJ1-5, with D possibly being TRBD1 (5 bases). Trimming shortened V by 7 bases and J by 4 bases, and 17 bases separated the two germline ends. This CDR3 spans 15 amino acids. The germline gives CDR1 SNHLY, CDR2 FYNNEI. CDR3 coding DNA: TGTGCCAGCACCATCGGGGCCCCTACTAATCAGCCCCAGCATTTT. Translation gives CASTIGAPTNQPQHF. The full variable domain, its missing parts supplied by reference TRBV2 and TRBJ1-5, is EPEVTQTPSHQVTQMGQEVILRCVPISNHLYFYWYRQILGQKVEFLVSFYNNEISEKSEIFDDQFSVERPDGSNFTLKIRSTKLEDSAMYFCASTIGAPTNQPQHFGDGTRLSIL.

The V and J genes are TRBV6-5 and TRBJ2-5; D ambiguous. The germline gives CDR1 MNHEY, CDR2 SVGAGI. Trimming pared 0 bases from V and 4 bases from J, leaving 9 bases between. The CDR3 extends over 14 amino acids. CDR3 protein: CASSYSSTPETQYF. The CDR3 nucleotides are TGTGCCAGCAGTTACTCGAGTACGCCAGAGACCCAGTACTTC.

The chain recombines TRBV9 with TRBJ2-4; perhaps D is TRBD1 or TRBD2 (7 bases each). The CDR3 totals 16 residues. Trimming left V 4 bases short and J 4 bases short, with 18 bases between. CDR1 SGDLS and CDR2 YYNGEE come from the germline V gene. CDR3 sequence reads: CASSTTPQGGKNIQYF. The CDR3 DNA reads as TGTGCCAGCAGCACAACCCCGCAGGGGGGGAAAAACATTCAGTACTTC.

V and J are TRBV19 and TRBJ2-7; weak D call: TRBD2 (6 bases). Trimming took off 3 bases at V and 0 bases at J, with 15 bases between the two ends. The CDR3 runs to 16 residues. Looked up from germline, CDR1 is LNHDA and CDR2 is SQIVND (reference sequence). The CDR3 sequence is CASSISGRTTSYEQYF. The CDR3 nucleotides are TGTGCCAGTAGTATTTCAGGACGGACTACCTCCTACGAGCAGTACTTC.

This chain joins TRBV6-1 and TRBJ2-7; D is unclear. Trimming took 7 bases from V and 2 from J, leaving 15 bases between them. The CDR3 is 14 amino acids. The germline gives CDR1 MNHNS, CDR2 SASEGT. In DNA form, the CDR3 reads TGTGCCAGCACCAGATCCGGCGGTACCTACGAGCAGTACTTC. Translating gives CASTRSGGTYEQYF.

A remark on this clone: The same CDR3 is also encoded by other DNA sequences in this sample. The genes are TRBV10-3 and TRBJ2-3, with 12 bases that match TRBD2. Germline lookup yields CDR1 ENHRY and CDR2 SYGVKD. J gave up 4 bases and V 3 bases, and 5 bases lay outside the gene matches. CDR3 length: 16 amino acids. CDR3 amino acids: CAISEGLAGGPDTQYF. The CDR3 nucleotides are TGTGCCATCAGTGAAGGGCTAGCGGGAGGGCCAGATACGCAGTATTTT.

This rearrangement joins TRBV18 to TRBJ1-2, with 8 bases aligning to TRBD1. CDR3 length: 14 residues. In germline, CDR1 is KGHSH, CDR2 LQKENI. After removal of 3 bases from V and 4 bases from J, the junction contained 4 bases not matched to a gene. The CDR3 DNA sequence: TGTGCCAGCTCACCGGACAGGGCTACCTATGGCTACACCTTC. Translation: CASSPDRATYGYTF.

This clone was counted a single time. The V gene is TRBV19, the J gene TRBJ1-5; D is unresolved. The CDR3 has 14 residues. The germline V gene encodes CDR1 LNHDA and CDR2 SQIVND (reference sequence). V gave up 4 bases and J gave up 6 bases, with 13 bases separating them. The CDR3, as DNA: TGTGCCAGTAGTAAGAGTAGGGCGGTTCAGCCCCAGCATTTT. Amino acid sequence: CASSKSRAVQPQHF.

The genes are TRBV10-3 and TRBJ2-7; 12 bases fit TRBD1. Trimming at V came to 8 bases and at J to 0 bases, leaving 8 bases not matched to a gene. CDR3 length equals 16 residues. Germline assignment: CDR1 ENHRY and CDR2 SYGVKD. The CDR3 region is CAIWDRGLASSYEQYF. CDR3 DNA: TGTGCCATCTGGGACAGGGGGCTAGCGAGCTCCTACGAGCAGTACTTC.